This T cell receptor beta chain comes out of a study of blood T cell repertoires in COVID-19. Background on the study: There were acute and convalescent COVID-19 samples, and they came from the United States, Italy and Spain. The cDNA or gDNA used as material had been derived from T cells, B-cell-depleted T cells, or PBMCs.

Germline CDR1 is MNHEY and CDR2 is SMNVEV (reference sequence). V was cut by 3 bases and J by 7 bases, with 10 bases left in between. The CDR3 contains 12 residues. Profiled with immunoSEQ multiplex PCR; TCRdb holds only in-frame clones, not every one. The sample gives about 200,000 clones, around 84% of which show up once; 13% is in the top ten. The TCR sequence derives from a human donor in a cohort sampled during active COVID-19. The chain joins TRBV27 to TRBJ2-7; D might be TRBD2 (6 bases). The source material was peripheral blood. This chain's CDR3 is CASSFAGGEQYF. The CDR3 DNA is TGTGCCAGCAGTTTCGCTGGGGGGGAGCAGTACTTC.